The T cell receptor (beta chain) under discussion was sequenced for a study of human T cells and chemical hapten exposure. The time point here: patch test 3, about 24 weeks after DPC sensitization. The treatment is: therapeutic diphenylcyclopropenone sensitization with weekly scalp DPC. Venepuncture was done earlier than the placement of each patch test. V dropped 1 base and J dropped 6; count of bases not matched to a gene: 1. Germline assignment: CDR1 LNHDA and CDR2 SQIVND (reference sequence). The CDR3 runs to 14 residues. This clonotype came up many times. TCRdb passed the RACE reads through MiXCR, listing each CDR3 protein once. The sample carries some 32,000 distinct CDR3 sequences, about 5.6% recorded once.

This specimen consisted of whole blood, obtained in connection with sensitization to the hapten diphenylcyclopropenone (DPC). The chain carries TRBV19 and TRBJ2-7; 12 bases agree with TRBD2. This receptor was identified in a man under 40 with alopecia areata. Some clones in this sample may be carry-over from other donors' samples. In DNA, the CDR3 is TGTGCCAGTAGTATAGGGGGACTAGCGGGCGAGCAGTACTTC. Translation: CASSIGGLAGEQYF.